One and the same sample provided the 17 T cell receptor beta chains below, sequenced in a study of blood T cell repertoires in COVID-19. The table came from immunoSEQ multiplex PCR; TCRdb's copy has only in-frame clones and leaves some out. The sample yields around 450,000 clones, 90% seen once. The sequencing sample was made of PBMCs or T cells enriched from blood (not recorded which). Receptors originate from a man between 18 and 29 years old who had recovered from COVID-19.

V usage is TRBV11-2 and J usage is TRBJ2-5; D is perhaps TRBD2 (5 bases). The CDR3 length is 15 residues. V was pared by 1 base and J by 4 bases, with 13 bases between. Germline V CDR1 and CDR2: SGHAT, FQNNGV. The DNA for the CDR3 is TGTGCCAGCAGCTTAGTCGGTGGGAGAAGAGAGACCCAGTACTTC. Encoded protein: CASSLVGGRRETQYF.

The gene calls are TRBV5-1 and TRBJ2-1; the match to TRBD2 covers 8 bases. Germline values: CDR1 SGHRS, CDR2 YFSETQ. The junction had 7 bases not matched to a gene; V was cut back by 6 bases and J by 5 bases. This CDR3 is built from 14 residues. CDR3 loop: CASTPGLGDNEQFF. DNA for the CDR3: TGCGCCAGCACACCGGGACTAGGGGACAATGAGCAGTTCTTC.

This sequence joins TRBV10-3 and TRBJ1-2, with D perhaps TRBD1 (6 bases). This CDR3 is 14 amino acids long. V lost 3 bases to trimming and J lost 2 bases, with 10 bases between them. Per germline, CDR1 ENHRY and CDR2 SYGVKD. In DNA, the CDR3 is TGTGCCATCAGTGAATTGGGGGCCAACTATGGCTACACCTTC. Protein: CAISELGANYGYTF.

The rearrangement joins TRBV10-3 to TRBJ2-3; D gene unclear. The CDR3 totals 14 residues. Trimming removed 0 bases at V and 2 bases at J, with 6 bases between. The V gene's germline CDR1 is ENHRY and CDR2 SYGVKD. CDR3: CAISESDFTDTQYF. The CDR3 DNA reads TGTGCCATCAGTGAGTCTGACTTCACAGATACGCAGTATTTT.

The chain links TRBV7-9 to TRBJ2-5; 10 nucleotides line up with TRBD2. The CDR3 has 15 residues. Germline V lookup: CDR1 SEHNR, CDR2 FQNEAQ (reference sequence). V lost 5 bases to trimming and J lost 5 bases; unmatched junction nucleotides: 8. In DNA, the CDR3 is TGTGCCAGCAGCCAGGGGCTAGCGGGAGCGGAGACCCAGTACTTC. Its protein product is CASSQGLAGAETQYF. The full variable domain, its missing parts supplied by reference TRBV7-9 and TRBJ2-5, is DTGVSQNPRHKITKRGQNVTFRCDPISEHNRLYWYRQTLGQGPEFLTYFQNEAQLEKSRLLSDRFSAERPKGSFSTLEIQRTEQGDSAMYLCASSQGLAGAETQYFGPGTRLLVL.

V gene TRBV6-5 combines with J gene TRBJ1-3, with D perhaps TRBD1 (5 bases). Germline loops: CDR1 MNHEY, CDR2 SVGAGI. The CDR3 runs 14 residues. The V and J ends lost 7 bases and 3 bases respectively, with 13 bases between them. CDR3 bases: TGTGCCAGCATCAGAGGAGGGGTTGGAAACACCATATATTTT. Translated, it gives CASIRGGVGNTIYF.

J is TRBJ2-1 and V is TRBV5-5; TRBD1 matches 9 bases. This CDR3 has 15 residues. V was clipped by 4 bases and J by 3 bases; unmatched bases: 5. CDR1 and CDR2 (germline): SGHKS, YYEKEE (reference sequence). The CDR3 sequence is CASSATGGNYNEQFF. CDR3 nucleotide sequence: TGTGCCAGCAGCGCTACAGGGGGCAACTACAATGAGCAGTTCTTC.

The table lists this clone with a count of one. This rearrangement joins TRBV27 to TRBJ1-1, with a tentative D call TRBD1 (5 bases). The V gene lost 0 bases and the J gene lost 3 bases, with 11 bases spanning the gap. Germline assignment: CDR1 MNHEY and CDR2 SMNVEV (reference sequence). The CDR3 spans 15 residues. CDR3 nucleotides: TGTGCCAGCAGTTTATCGCGACAGCTATACACTGAAGCTTTCTTT. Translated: CASSLSRQLYTEAFF.

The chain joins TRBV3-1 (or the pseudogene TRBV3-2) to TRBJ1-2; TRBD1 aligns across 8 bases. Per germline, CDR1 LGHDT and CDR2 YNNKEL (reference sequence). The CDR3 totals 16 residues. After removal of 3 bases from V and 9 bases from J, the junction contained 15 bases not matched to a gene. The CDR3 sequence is CASSQQRGQGLGRYTF. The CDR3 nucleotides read TGTGCCAGCAGCCAGCAGCGAGGACAGGGTTTAGGTCGCTACACCTTC.

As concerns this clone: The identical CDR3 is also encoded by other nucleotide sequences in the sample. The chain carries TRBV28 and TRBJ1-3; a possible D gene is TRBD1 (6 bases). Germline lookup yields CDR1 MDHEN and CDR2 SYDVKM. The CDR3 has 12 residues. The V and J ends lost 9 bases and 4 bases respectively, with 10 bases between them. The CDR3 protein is CASTGSGNTIYF. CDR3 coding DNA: TGTGCCAGTACAGGGTCCGGAAACACCATATATTTT.

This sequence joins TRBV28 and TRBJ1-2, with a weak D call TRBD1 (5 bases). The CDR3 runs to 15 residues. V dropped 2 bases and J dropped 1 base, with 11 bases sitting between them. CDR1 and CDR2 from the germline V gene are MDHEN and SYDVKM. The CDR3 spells CASSLESDSNYGYTF. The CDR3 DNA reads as TGTGCCAGCAGTTTAGAATCCGACAGTAACTATGGCTACACCTTC.

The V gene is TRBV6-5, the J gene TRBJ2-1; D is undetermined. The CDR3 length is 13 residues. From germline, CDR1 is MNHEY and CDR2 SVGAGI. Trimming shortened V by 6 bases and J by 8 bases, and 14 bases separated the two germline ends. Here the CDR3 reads CASSLNRIDEQFF. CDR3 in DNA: TGTGCCAGCAGCCTAAACAGAATCGATGAGCAGTTCTTC.

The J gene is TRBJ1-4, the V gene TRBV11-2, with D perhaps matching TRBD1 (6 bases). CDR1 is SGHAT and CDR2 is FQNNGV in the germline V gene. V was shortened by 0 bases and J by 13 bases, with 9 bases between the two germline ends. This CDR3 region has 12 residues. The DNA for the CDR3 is TGTGCCAGCAGCTTAGATAGGGGGGGACTGTTTTTT. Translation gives CASSLDRGGLFF.

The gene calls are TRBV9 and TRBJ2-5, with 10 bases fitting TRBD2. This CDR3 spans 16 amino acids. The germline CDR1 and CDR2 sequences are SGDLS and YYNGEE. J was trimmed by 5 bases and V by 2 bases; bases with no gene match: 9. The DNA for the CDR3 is TGTGCCAGCAGCGTCCAAGGGCTAGCGGGAGTGGAGACCCAGTACTTC. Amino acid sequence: CASSVQGLAGVETQYF.

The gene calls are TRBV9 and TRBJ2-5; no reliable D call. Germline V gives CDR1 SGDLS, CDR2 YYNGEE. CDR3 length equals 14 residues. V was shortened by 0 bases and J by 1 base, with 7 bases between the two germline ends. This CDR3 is CASSVGPSQETQYF. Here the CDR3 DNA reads TGTGCCAGCAGCGTAGGGCCCTCCCAAGAGACCCAGTACTTC.

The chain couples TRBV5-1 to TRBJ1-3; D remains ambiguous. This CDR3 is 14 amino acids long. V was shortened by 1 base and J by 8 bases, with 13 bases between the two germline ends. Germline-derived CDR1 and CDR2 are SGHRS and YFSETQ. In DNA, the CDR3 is TGCGCCAGCAGCTTGAAGGGAGTCGAGGACACCATATATTTT. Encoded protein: CASSLKGVEDTIYF.

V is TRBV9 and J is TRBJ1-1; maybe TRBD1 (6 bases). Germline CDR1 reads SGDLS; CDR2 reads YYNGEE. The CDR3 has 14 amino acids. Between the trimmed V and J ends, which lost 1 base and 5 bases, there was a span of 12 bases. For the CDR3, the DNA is TGTGCCAGCAGCGTACAGACCCAGGGGACTGAAGCTTTCTTT. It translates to CASSVQTQGTEAFF.